This T cell receptor (beta chain) was retrieved from a study of T-cell memory formation after mild COVID-19. The study's findings and limits: Clones contracting across day 15 to 85 had a balanced CD4/CD8 profile; later expanding clones leaned CD4+.

This clonotype was detected ten times or more. The antigen remains undetermined. TCR alpha and TCR beta cDNA libraries carrying sample barcodes and UMIs came from 5'RACE with constant-segment primers. MiXCR, run by TCRdb on the 5' RACE reads, gives a single entry per CDR3 protein. Of about 440,000 distinct CDR3 sequences listed, roughly 20% are singletons. This receptor was identified in an adult woman who had mild COVID-19 (a few samples of this study predate the infection). Cell type and time point are not known. The sample consisted of PBMCs or a T cell subset sorted from them (not recorded which).

The CDR3 loop is CASSLGTANEQFF. Written as DNA, the CDR3 is TGCGCCAGCAGCCTGGGGACAGCTAATGAGCAGTTCTTC. The V and J genes are TRBV5-1 and TRBJ2-1, with 7 bases aligning to TRBD1. V lost 4 bases, J lost 7 bases, and 5 bases stayed unmatched. The CDR3 is 13 residues long. Germline lookup yields CDR1 SGHRS and CDR2 YFSETQ. The variable domain in full, with the rest retrieved from reference TRBV5-1 and TRBJ2-1, is KAGVTQTPRYLIKTRGQQVTLSCSPISGHRSVSWYQQTPGQGLQFLFEYFSETQRNKGNFPGRFSGRQFSNSRSEMNVSTLELGDSALYLCASSLGTANEQFFGPGTRLTVL.